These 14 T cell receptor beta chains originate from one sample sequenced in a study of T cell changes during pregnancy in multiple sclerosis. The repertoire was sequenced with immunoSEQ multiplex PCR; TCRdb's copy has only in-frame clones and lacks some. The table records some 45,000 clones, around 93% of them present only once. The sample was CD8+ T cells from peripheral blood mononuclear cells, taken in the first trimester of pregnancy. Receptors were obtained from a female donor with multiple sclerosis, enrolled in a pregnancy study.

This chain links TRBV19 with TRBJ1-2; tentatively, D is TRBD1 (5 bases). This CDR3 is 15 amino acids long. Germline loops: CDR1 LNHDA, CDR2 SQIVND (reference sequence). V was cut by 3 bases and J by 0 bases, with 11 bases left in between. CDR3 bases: TGTGCCAGTAGTATCGTCTGGGGCTCTAACTATGGCTACACCTTC. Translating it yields CASSIVWGSNYGYTF.

The CDR3 reads CASSLSQPNEKLFF. CDR3 in DNA: TGTGCCAGCAGTTTGTCACAGCCTAATGAAAAACTGTTTTTT. The chain joins TRBV28 to TRBJ1-4; no firm D call. The germline gives CDR1 MDHEN, CDR2 SYDVKM. V lost 3 bases to trimming and J lost 3 bases, with 8 bases between them. The CDR3 totals 14 residues.

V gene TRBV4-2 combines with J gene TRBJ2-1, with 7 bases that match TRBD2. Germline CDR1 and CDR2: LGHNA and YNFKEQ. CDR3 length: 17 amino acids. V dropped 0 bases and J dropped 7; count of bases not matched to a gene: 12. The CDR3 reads CASSQDGRETVGNEQFF. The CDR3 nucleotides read TGTGCCAGCAGCCAAGATGGGCGGGAGACGGTGGGGAATGAGCAGTTCTTC.

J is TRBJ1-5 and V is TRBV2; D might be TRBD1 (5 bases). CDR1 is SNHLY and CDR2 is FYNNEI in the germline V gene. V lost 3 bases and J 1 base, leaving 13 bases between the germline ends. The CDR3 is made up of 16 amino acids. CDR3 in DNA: TGTGCCAGCAGTGACAGGGAACCTACAAGCAATCAGCCCCAGCATTTT. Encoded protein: CASSDREPTSNQPQHF.

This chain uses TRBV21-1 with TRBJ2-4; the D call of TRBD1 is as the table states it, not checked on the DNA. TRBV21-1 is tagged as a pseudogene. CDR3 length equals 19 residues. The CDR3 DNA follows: TGTGCCAGCAGCTTCCTTCGTCCCGGACAAGCCTTAACCAAAAACATTCAGTACTTC. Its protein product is CASSFLRPGQALTKNIQYF.

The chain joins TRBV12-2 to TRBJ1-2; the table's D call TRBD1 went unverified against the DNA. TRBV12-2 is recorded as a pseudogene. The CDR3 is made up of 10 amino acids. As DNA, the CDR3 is TGTGCGCAGGGTTACTATGGCTACACCTTC. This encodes CAQGYYGYTF.

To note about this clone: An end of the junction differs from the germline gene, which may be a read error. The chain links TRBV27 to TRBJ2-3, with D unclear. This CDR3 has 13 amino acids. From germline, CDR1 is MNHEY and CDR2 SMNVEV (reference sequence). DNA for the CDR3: TGTGCCAGCAGTTTAGCTAAAACAGATACGCAGTTTTTT. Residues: CASSLAKTDTQFF.

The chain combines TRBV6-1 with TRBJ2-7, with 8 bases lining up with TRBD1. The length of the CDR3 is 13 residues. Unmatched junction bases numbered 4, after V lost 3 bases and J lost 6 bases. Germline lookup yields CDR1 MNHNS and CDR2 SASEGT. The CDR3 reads CASSETDRAEQYF. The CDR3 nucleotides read TGTGCCAGCAGTGAGACGGACAGGGCCGAGCAGTACTTC.

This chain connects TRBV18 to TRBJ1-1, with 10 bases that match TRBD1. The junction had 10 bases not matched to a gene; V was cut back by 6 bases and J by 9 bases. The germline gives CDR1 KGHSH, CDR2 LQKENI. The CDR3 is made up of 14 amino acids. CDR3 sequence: CASSQSPGQGKAFF. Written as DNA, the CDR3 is TGTGCCAGCTCCCAATCACCGGGACAGGGGAAAGCTTTCTTT.

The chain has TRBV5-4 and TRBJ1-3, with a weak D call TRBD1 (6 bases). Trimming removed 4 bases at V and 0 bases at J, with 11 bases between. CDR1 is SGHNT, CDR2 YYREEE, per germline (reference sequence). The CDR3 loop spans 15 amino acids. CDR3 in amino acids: CASSPGQSSGNTIYF. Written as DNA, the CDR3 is TGTGCCAGCAGCCCGGGACAAAGCTCTGGAAACACCATATATTTT.

For the CDR3, the DNA is TGTGCCAGCAGCCTAGGGGTTTCCACTGAAGCTTTCTTT. Amino acids: CASSLGVSTEAFF. J is TRBJ1-1 and V is TRBV14; D perhaps matches TRBD1 (5 bases). Germline CDR1 and CDR2: SGHDN and FVKESK. This CDR3 region has 13 residues. The ends were cut back, 4 bases at V and 4 bases at J, with 10 bases in the middle.

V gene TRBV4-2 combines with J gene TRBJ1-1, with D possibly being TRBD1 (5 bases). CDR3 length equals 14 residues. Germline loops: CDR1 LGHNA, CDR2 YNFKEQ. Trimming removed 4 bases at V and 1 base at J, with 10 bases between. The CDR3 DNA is TGTGCCAGCAGCCCCAGGGTGGGGAACACTGAAGCTTTCTTT. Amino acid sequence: CASSPRVGNTEAFF.

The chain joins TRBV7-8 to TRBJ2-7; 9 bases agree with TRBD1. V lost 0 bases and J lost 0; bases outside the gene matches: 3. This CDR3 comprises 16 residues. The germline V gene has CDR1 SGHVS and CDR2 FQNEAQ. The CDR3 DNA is TGTGCCAGCAGCTTAGCTGGGACAGGGACCTCCTACGAGCAGTACTTC. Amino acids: CASSLAGTGTSYEQYF. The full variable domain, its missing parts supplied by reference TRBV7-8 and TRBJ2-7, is GAGVSQSPRYKVAKRGQDVALRCDPISGHVSLFWYQQALGQGPEFLTYFQNEAQLDKSGLPSDRFFAERPEGSVSTLKIQRTQQEDSAVYLCASSLAGTGTSYEQYFGPGTRLTVT.

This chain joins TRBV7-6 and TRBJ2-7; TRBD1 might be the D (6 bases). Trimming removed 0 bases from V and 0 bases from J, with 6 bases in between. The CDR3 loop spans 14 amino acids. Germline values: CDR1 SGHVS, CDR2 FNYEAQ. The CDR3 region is CASSLAGGSYEQYF. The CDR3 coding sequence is TGTGCCAGCAGCTTAGCAGGGGGCTCCTACGAGCAGTACTTC.